These 15 T cell receptor beta chains came from one sample sequenced in a study of neurological immune-mediated disorders. One entry per CDR3 protein, called by TCRdb with MiXCR from the 5' RACE reads. The sample lists 70,000 or so distinct CDR3 sequences; 2.5% to 4% were seen once. The source material was PBMCs. These receptors were taken from a woman aged 45 to 65 with multiple sclerosis.

The sample holds many counts of this clonotype. This chain joins TRBV7-6 and TRBJ1-6, with 8 bases lining up with TRBD1. The CDR3 runs to 14 residues. From germline, CDR1 is SGHVS and CDR2 FNYEAQ. The V and J ends lost 5 bases and 7 bases, in that order; junction bases with no gene match: 4. Written as DNA, the CDR3 is TGTGCCAGCAGCCTTCGGACAGGGAATTCACCCCTCCACTTT. Protein sequence: CASSLRTGNSPLHF. The full variable domain, completed using reference TRBV7-6 and TRBJ1-6, is GAGVSQSPRYKVTKRGQDVALRCDPISGHVSLYWYRQALGQGPEFLTYFNYEAQQDKSGLPNDRFSAERPEGSISTLTIQRTEQRDSAMYRCASSLRTGNSPLHFGNGTRLTVT.

This clonotype was seen many times. V and J are TRBV25-1 and TRBJ1-2; D may be TRBD1 (5 bases). In germline, CDR1 is MGHDK, CDR2 SYGVNS. This CDR3 comprises 15 residues. The V and J ends lost 4 bases and 4 bases respectively, with 16 bases between them. In DNA form, the CDR3 reads TGTGCCAGCAGTGGAGAAGGGGCCGACCGCTATGGCTACACCTTC. It codes for CASSGEGADRYGYTF.

This clonotype was observed at least ten times. This chain connects TRBV29-1 to TRBJ1-2; D remains ambiguous. V gave up 4 bases and J gave up 3 bases, with 12 bases separating them. CDR1 SQVTM and CDR2 ANQGSEA come from the germline V gene. This CDR3 comprises 13 residues. CDR3: CSVGAGVDYGYTF. The CDR3 DNA reads as TGCAGCGTTGGGGCAGGTGTTGACTATGGCTACACCTTC.

There are many counts of this clonotype. The chain couples TRBV29-1 to TRBJ2-1, with D perhaps matching TRBD2 (6 bases). The CDR3 is 12 amino acids. Germline CDR1 SQVTM, CDR2 ANQGSEA. The V end lost 6 bases, the J end lost 7 bases, and 13 bases lay between the germline ends. The CDR3 DNA reads TGCAGCGTGACCTATAGCGGAAATGAGCAGTTCTTC. It specifies CSVTYSGNEQFF.

This clonotype was picked up many times. The genes are TRBV5-1 and TRBJ2-1; 9 positions match TRBD1. This CDR3 region has 15 residues. Germline V CDR1 and CDR2: SGHRS, YFSETQ. The V gene end was trimmed by 4 bases and the J gene end by 6 bases; junction bases not matched to a gene: 8. For the CDR3, the DNA is TGCGCCAGCAGCAGGGGACAGGGTATACGCAATGAGCAGTTCTTC. Protein: CASSRGQGIRNEQFF. Full variable domain (rest looked up from reference TRBV5-1 and TRBJ2-1): KAGVTQTPRYLIKTRGQQVTLSCSPISGHRSVSWYQQTPGQGLQFLFEYFSETQRNKGNFPGRFSGRQFSNSRSEMNVSTLELGDSALYLCASSRGQGIRNEQFFGPGTRLTVL.

This clonotype was seen at least ten times. The chain combines TRBV20-1 with TRBJ2-3; a weak D match, TRBD1 (7 bases). V was pared by 0 bases and J by 8 bases, with 21 bases between. This CDR3 spans 16 amino acids. Germline-derived CDR1 and CDR2 are DFQATT and SNEGSKA (reference sequence). The CDR3 bases are TGCAGTGCTAGAGATGTAACAGGGGACTTCTTGGGTACGCAGTATTTT. It encodes CSARDVTGDFLGTQYF.

This clonotype was picked up many times. V gene TRBV12-3 or TRBV12-4 combines with J gene TRBJ2-5; D is undetermined. The CDR3 is 13 residues long. V was cut by 3 bases and J by 2 bases, with 7 bases left in between. CDR3 residues: CASSFSGQETQYF. The CDR3 coding sequence is TGTGCCAGCAGTTTTAGTGGGCAAGAGACCCAGTACTTC.

In its sample, this clonotype was seen many times. The V gene is TRBV20-1, the J gene TRBJ2-3; weak D call: TRBD2 (6 bases). V was pared by 1 base and J by 1 base, with 12 bases between. Germline lookup yields CDR1 DFQATT and CDR2 SNEGSKA (reference sequence). The length of the CDR3 is 15 residues. The CDR3 sequence: CSARASATRTDTQYF. The CDR3 nucleotides are TGCAGTGCTAGAGCTAGCGCGACCCGCACAGATACGCAGTATTTT.

In this sample, this clonotype turned up many times. J is TRBJ2-7 and V is TRBV7-2; 8 bases fit TRBD1. The CDR3 is 13 residues long. CDR1 and CDR2 (germline): SGHTA, FQGNSA. The J segment lost 6 bases and the V segment lost 5 bases, leaving 6 bases of the junction unmatched. The CDR3 loop is CASSADRGFEQYV. Here the CDR3 DNA reads TGTGCCAGCAGCGCCGACAGGGGATTCGAGCAGTACGTC.

This clonotype was observed many times. This chain joins TRBV7-9 and TRBJ1-2; 7 nucleotides align to TRBD1. Losses at the gene ends were 1 base for V and 3 bases for J; bases not matched to a gene: 5. Germline V lookup: CDR1 SEHNR, CDR2 FQNEAQ (reference sequence). The CDR3 is made up of 15 amino acids. The CDR3 bases are TGTGCCAGCAGCTTAGATGGCAGGGGGGACTATGGCTACACCTTC. Residues: CASSLDGRGDYGYTF. Using reference TRBV7-9 and TRBJ1-2 for the parts outside the CDR3, the full variable domain is DTGVSQNPRHKITKRGQNVTFRCDPISEHNRLYWYRQTLGQGPEFLTYFQNEAQLEKSRLLSDRFSAERPKGSFSTLEIQRTEQGDSAMYLCASSLDGRGDYGYTFGSGTRLTVV.

This clonotype has at least ten counts. This rearrangement joins TRBV20-1 to TRBJ2-3; tentative D call: TRBD1 (6 bases). The ends were cut back, 5 bases at V and 4 bases at J, with 10 bases in the middle. Looked up from germline, CDR1 is DFQATT and CDR2 is SNEGSKA (reference sequence). The CDR3 consists of 12 residues. The CDR3 bases are TGCAGTGCTCAGGGGATCGCAGATACGCAGTATTTT. Amino acids: CSAQGIADTQYF.

The sample holds many counts of this clonotype. The chain recombines TRBV7-8 with TRBJ2-1; no reliable D call. The germline V and J ends were trimmed by 5 bases and 8 bases, with 13 bases remaining between them. This CDR3 has 13 amino acids. In germline, CDR1 is SGHVS, CDR2 FQNEAQ. Written as DNA, the CDR3 is TGTGCCAGCAGCCGATTAGCTGGGGATGAGCAGTTCTTC. This encodes CASSRLAGDEQFF.

This clonotype was picked up many times. V usage is TRBV12-3 or TRBV12-4 and J usage is TRBJ2-5; no reliable D call. This CDR3 region has 12 residues. V was pared by 8 bases and J by 5 bases, with 12 bases between. DNA of the CDR3: TGTGCCAGCTCCAAAACCTGGGAGACCCAGTACTTC. Translation: CASSKTWETQYF.

This clonotype came up many times. The CDR3 region has the DNA TGTGCCAGCAGCCAAGACCCACGTCCGGGCTATGGCTACACCTTC. The encoded protein is CASSQDPRPGYGYTF. This chain uses TRBV3-1 with TRBJ1-2; D is unclear. The ends were cut back, 0 bases at V and 4 bases at J, with 12 bases in the middle. This CDR3 is 15 amino acids long. Germline loops: CDR1 LGHDT, CDR2 YNNKEL (reference sequence).

This clonotype was observed many times. The chain is built from TRBV7-2 and TRBJ1-5; D uncertain. CDR3 size: 15 residues. The germline gives CDR1 SGHTA, CDR2 FQGNSA. Trimming stripped 5 bases from V and 0 bases from J, with 11 bases between. CDR3 nucleotide sequence: TGTGCCAGCAGCGTCGAGCAGTATAGCAATCAGCCCCAGCATTTT. Translated: CASSVEQYSNQPQHF.